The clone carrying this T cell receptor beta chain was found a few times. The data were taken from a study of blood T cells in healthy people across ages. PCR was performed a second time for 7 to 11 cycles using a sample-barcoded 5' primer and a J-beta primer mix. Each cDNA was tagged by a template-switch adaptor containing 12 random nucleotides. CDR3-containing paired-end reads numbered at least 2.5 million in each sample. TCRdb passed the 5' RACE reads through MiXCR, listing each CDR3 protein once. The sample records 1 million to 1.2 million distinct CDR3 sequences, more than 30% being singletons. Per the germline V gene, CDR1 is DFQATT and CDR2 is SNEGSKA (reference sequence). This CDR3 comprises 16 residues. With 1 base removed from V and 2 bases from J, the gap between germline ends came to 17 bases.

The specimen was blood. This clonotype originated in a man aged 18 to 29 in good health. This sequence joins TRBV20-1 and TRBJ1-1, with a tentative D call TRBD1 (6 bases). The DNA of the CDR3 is TGCAGTGCTAGAGCAGGGAGGGGGAAGGAAAACACTGAAGCTTTCTTT. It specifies CSARAGRGKENTEAFF.